This record looks at one T cell receptor beta chain sequence and its context. The J segment lost 2 bases and the V segment lost 0 bases, leaving 5 bases of the junction unmatched. The germline CDR1 and CDR2 sequences are SGDLS and YYNGEE. The CDR3 loop spans 17 amino acids. Produced via immunoSEQ multiplex PCR; TCRdb's table is partial and in-frame only. The sample lists some 42,000 clones; roughly nine tenths were seen once. This sample stems from a study of blood T cell repertoires in COVID-19. On the study more broadly: Sample material is recorded as cDNA or gDNA derived from T cells, B-cell-depleted T cells, or PBMCs.

V gene TRBV9 combines with J gene TRBJ2-2; TRBD2 agrees at 9 bases. The sequence was collected from a human donor in a cohort sampled during active COVID-19. The sample consisted of peripheral blood. CDR3 sequence reads: CASSVGVAGANTGELFF. DNA of the CDR3: TGTGCCAGCAGCGTAGGGGTAGCGGGGGCTAACACCGGGGAGCTGTTTTTT.